This is a list of T cell receptor beta chains from one sample in a study of T cell repertoires in cytomegalovirus infection. In TCRdb, the reads were re-called with MiXCR into one record per CDR3 protein. The sample holds roughly 100,000 distinct CDR3 sequences, less than 55% seen once. No antigen is known for these receptors. This material consisted of CD8+ T cells from cultured PBMCs, taken from culture after CMV antigen stimulation. The receptors originated from a human donor in good health (CMV status not recorded). Some clones in this sample may be carry-over from other donors' samples. Both conserved end residues are trimmed from each CDR3. The order of the fields is V gene, CDR3 protein.

TRBV9,ASSPGTGELF
TRBV20-1,SAPSSRQTQY
TRBV10-3,AIRSGDSYEQY
TRBV12-3/TRBV12-4,ASTGGDGYT
TRBV12-3/TRBV12-4,ASTTRWSSYNSPLH
TRBV4-1,ASSQGLATDTQY
TRBV12-3/TRBV12-4,ASSLGQGFYNEQF
TRBV25-1,ASSEVEPQISGETQY
TRBV7-8,ASSLQGVSAEAF
TRBV11-2,ASSTGLAGSGDEQF
TRBV28,ASSSRGHGNTIY
TRBV7-9,ASSSTSLPDNEQF
TRBV7-9,ASSSGLAGTNTGELF
TRBV7-2,ASSQRGTSTDTQY
TRBV2,ASSPNIDLDNEQF
TRBV12-3/TRBV12-4,ASTRTEDEQF
TRBV7-8,ASSAPETLAGESSTDTQY
TRBV20-1,SAPGVMNTEAF
TRBV19,ASNTGFGYT
TRBV28,ASSFWGENTEAF
TRBV24-1,ATSSGQYDGTEAF
TRBV6-5,ASSPGQGGYTEAF
TRBV2,ARRDSSTDTQY
TRBV11-2,ASSLDRWGQPQH
TRBV24-1,ATSDTDRWGYNEQF
TRBV15,ATSSSGTGVLEQN
TRBV7-3,ASSLGGGAGYNEQF
TRBV6-6,ASGLASTDTQY
TRBV7-9,ASSSDTQY
TRBV9,ASSVGRAFAYEQY
TRBV12-3/TRBV12-4,ASSLFRGGIYNEQF
TRBV7-6,ASSRPGLAVGDTQY
TRBV27,ASSFLGGNTGELF
TRBV7-3,ASSPGGRTYEQY
TRBV20-1,SALSGANYEQY
TRBV2,ASSEPPRNTEAF
TRBV27,ASSVTLIRNEQF
TRBV6-5,ASSYSGTGSTNEKLF
TRBV4-1,ASSQDPGGVDNEQF
TRBV24-1,ATSDGTPYEQY
TRBV12-3/TRBV12-4,ASSLTLAAVEQY
TRBV6-5,ASSYFGGNSPLH
TRBV28,ASSFPSKPEPGRTYEQY
TRBV28,ASTEYPGISYEQY
TRBV7-9,ASRGTGGNEKLF
TRBV19,ASSASGGGLDTQY